A single sample gave rise to the 29 T cell receptor beta chains below, sequenced in a study of T cell repertoires in cytomegalovirus infection. One entry per CDR3 protein results from TCRdb running MiXCR on the reads. This table holds about 490,000 distinct CDR3 sequences, about 25% found once. The sample consisted of PBMCs. The receptors here all came from a human donor in good health (CMV status not recorded). Some clones in this sample may be carry-over from other donors' samples.

This clonotype was observed many times. The chain employs TRBV6-1 and TRBJ2-5; TRBD2 aligns across 11 bases. With V trimmed by 5 bases and J by 1 base, 6 bases remained unmatched. The CDR3 spans 16 residues. Germline V CDR1 and CDR2: MNHNS, SASEGT. The CDR3 nucleotides are TGTGCCAGCAGTCCCCCTGGACTAGCGGGCCAAGAGACCCAGTACTTC. Protein: CASSPPGLAGQETQYF.

The sample holds a few counts of this clonotype. The chain recombines TRBV24-1 with TRBJ1-1; D not resolved. Looked up from germline, CDR1 is KGHDR and CDR2 is SFDVKD. V shed 6 bases and J shed 2 bases, with 6 bases lying between them. The CDR3 loop spans 12 amino acids. DNA for the CDR3: TGTGCCACCAGTAAAGACAACACTGAAGCTTTCTTT. Translated: CATSKDNTEAFF.

The chain carries TRBV6-1 and TRBJ2-2, with no clear D. The CDR3 runs to 16 residues. Deletions cut 6 bases from V and 1 base from J, with 15 bases between. Germline CDR1 MNHNS, CDR2 SASEGT. CDR3 DNA sequence: TGTGCCAGCAGCGCCACTGGAAAGAAGAACACCGGGGAGCTGTTTTTT. Translating it yields CASSATGKKNTGELFF.

The chain recombines TRBV5-1 with TRBJ2-1, with 10 bases aligning to TRBD2. Germline loops: CDR1 SGHRS, CDR2 YFSETQ. CDR3 length: 16 amino acids. The V segment lost 3 bases and the J segment 6 bases; nucleotides outside the gene matches: 9. The CDR3 region is CASSYFSGRAPNEQFF. The CDR3 DNA reads TGCGCCAGCAGCTACTTCAGCGGGAGGGCCCCCAATGAGCAGTTCTTC.

The chain links TRBV7-9 to TRBJ2-3; possibly TRBD2 for D (6 bases). This CDR3 contains 16 residues. Germline lookup yields CDR1 SEHNR and CDR2 FQNEAQ (reference sequence). Between the trimmed V and J ends, which lost 5 bases and 2 bases, there was a span of 17 bases. The CDR3 is CASSPRRDSDTDTQYF. The CDR3 DNA reads as TGTGCCAGCAGCCCGAGGCGGGACTCGGACACAGATACGCAGTATTTT.

This clonotype was observed a few times. The rearrangement uses TRBV29-1 and TRBJ2-1, with D tentatively TRBD1 or TRBD2 (5 bases each). Germline V gene data show CDR1 as SQVTM and CDR2 as ANQGSEA. Trimming took 4 bases from V and 9 from J, leaving 19 bases between them. The length of the CDR3 is 14 residues. The CDR3 is CSVAAGTRDREQFF. CDR3 sequence (DNA): TGCAGCGTTGCAGCTGGGACGCGAGACCGTGAGCAGTTCTTC.

This clonotype was counted only a few times. The chain combines TRBV28 with TRBJ2-5, with 13 bases lining up with TRBD2. V lost 5 bases, J lost 2 bases, and 5 bases stayed unmatched. Germline V CDR1 and CDR2: MDHEN, SYDVKM. The CDR3 runs 16 residues. CDR3 loop: CASSVQLAGGQETQYF. In nucleotides, the CDR3 is TGTGCCAGCAGTGTCCAACTAGCGGGAGGGCAAGAGACCCAGTACTTC.

The gene calls are TRBV12-3 or TRBV12-4 and TRBJ2-7, with D possibly matching TRBD2 (6 bases). The V end lost 2 bases, the J end lost 7 bases, and 18 bases lay between the germline ends. The CDR3 extends over 15 amino acids. CDR3: CASSLTGAPLGEQYF. As DNA, the CDR3 is TGTGCCAGCAGTTTAACGGGAGCCCCTTTGGGGGAGCAGTACTTC.

The chain has TRBV7-9 and TRBJ1-1; no firm D call. Trimming shortened V by 1 base and J by 4 bases, and 10 bases separated the two germline ends. The germline gives CDR1 SEHNR, CDR2 FQNEAQ (reference sequence). CDR3 length: 14 residues. This CDR3 is CASSLEAMSTEAFF. DNA for the CDR3: TGTGCCAGCAGCTTAGAGGCTATGAGCACTGAAGCTTTCTTT.

This clonotype has more than one count but fewer than ten. The V gene is TRBV7-2, the J gene TRBJ2-1; D remains unclear. Germline V gene data show CDR1 as SGHTA and CDR2 as FQGNSA. CDR3 length: 12 amino acids. Trimming left V 5 bases short and J 12 bases short, with 14 bases between. CDR3 loop: CASSIEEWVQFF. The DNA of the CDR3 is TGTGCCAGCAGCATAGAGGAGTGGGTGCAGTTCTTC.

A few counts support this clonotype. V gene TRBV7-2 combines with J gene TRBJ1-5, with 7 bases fitting TRBD1. The CDR3 sequence is 14 residues long. Germline-derived CDR1 and CDR2 are SGHTA and FQGNSA. V trimming: 5 bases; J trimming: 7 bases; junction bases outside the gene matches: 8. As DNA, the CDR3 is TGTGCCAGCAGCCCGGGGACAGCCCCACAGCCCCAGCATTTT. This gives the protein CASSPGTAPQPQHF.

The J gene is TRBJ1-2, the V gene TRBV28; D uncertain. The CDR3 sequence is 11 residues long. V lost 11 bases to trimming and J lost 0 bases, with 7 bases between them. CDR1 is MDHEN, CDR2 SYDVKM, per germline. The CDR3 region has the DNA TGTGCCGGCTCATCTAACTATGGCTACACCTTC. Its protein is CAGSSNYGYTF.

This clonotype was detected only a few times. The chain has TRBV24-1 and TRBJ2-5; TRBD2 matches 9 bases. The V gene end was trimmed by 1 base and the J gene end by 7 bases; junction bases not matched to a gene: 6. Germline V gene lookup returns CDR1 KGHDR and CDR2 SFDVKD. The CDR3 consists of 15 residues. The CDR3 sequence: CATSDFTSGFGTQYF. The CDR3 DNA reads TGTGCCACCAGTGATTTCACTAGCGGGTTTGGGACCCAGTACTTC.

There are a few counts of this clonotype. The CDR3 coding sequence is TGTGCCACCAGTGATCATGTATCTAGTCAGCCCCAGCATTTT. This codes for CATSDHVSSQPQHF. The chain carries TRBV24-1 and TRBJ1-5, with unresolved D. Looked up from germline, CDR1 is KGHDR and CDR2 is SFDVKD. The CDR3 contains 14 residues. The V end was cut by 3 bases, the J end by 6 bases, with 11 bases between.

The chain combines TRBV6-2 or TRBV6-3 with TRBJ2-7; possible D gene TRBD1, 5 bases. This CDR3 has 14 residues. The germline gives CDR1 MNHEY, CDR2 SVGEGT. The CDR3 DNA reads as TGTGCCAGCAGTTCCCCACGGACACTCTACCAGCAGTACGTC. Its protein product is CASSSPRTLYQQYV.

This clonotype showed up just a few times. The V gene is TRBV6-6, the J gene TRBJ2-2, with 7 bases identical to TRBD1. The germline V gene encodes CDR1 MNHNY and CDR2 SVGAGI (reference sequence). The CDR3 has 16 amino acids. J gave up 8 bases and V 5 bases, and 14 bases lay outside the gene matches. The CDR3 coding sequence is TGTGCCAGCAGTCGATCAAGGGGGCTAAACAGGGGGGAGCTGTTTTTT. Protein: CASSRSRGLNRGELFF.

This clonotype was counted a few times. V is TRBV6-5 and J is TRBJ2-1; TRBD2 matches 14 bases. Germline CDR1 reads MNHEY; CDR2 reads SVGAGI. Trimming took 5 bases from V and 8 from J; bases not matched to a gene: 8. The CDR3 runs 16 residues. In nucleotides, the CDR3 is TGTGCCAGCAGTGGCCCCGGGACTAGCGGGAGTGATGAGCAGTTCTTC. Amino acids: CASSGPGTSGSDEQFF.

The V and J genes are TRBV9 and TRBJ2-3; a possible D gene is TRBD2 (6 bases). Trimming shortened V by 0 bases and J by 0 bases, and 11 bases separated the two germline ends. The germline gives CDR1 SGDLS, CDR2 YYNGEE. This CDR3 comprises 16 residues. The CDR3: CASSVAGGASTDTQYF. The CDR3 DNA sequence: TGTGCCAGCAGCGTAGCAGGCGGGGCTAGCACAGATACGCAGTATTTT.

This clonotype was seen only a few times. The chain carries TRBV6-1 and TRBJ2-1; weak D call: TRBD2 (6 bases). Germline CDR1 reads MNHNS; CDR2 reads SASEGT. V was pared by 5 bases and J by 15 bases, with 14 bases between. The CDR3 loop spans 11 amino acids. DNA of the CDR3: TGTGCCAGCAGTAACCCGGGACTTCGGTTCTTC. As protein: CASSNPGLRFF.

The V call is TRBV7-3, the J call TRBJ2-3; 12 nucleotides align to TRBD2. This CDR3 is 17 amino acids long. After removal of 2 bases from V and 4 bases from J, the junction contained 7 bases not matched to a gene. Germline CDR1 and CDR2: SGHTA and FQGTGA. In DNA, the CDR3 is TGTGCCAGCAGCTTAGTTCGACTAGCGGGAGTACCAGATACGCAGTATTTT. Protein sequence: CASSLVRLAGVPDTQYF.

This clonotype has a count of ten or more. J is TRBJ1-2 and V is TRBV12-3 or TRBV12-4, with D possibly matching TRBD1 (6 bases). Between the trimmed V and J ends, which lost 5 bases and 7 bases, there was a span of 20 bases. CDR3 length: 15 amino acids. In nucleotides, the CDR3 is TGTGCCAGCAGTGCAACTTTCAGGGGTTGGAGTGGCTACACCTTC. Its translation: CASSATFRGWSGYTF.

Worth noting for this clonotype: Because the CDR3 is missing its conserved closing phenylalanine or tryptophan, this is likely a read error. This sequence joins TRBV9 and TRBJ2-3; no reliable D call. The V end was cut by 2 bases, the J end by 0 bases, with 7 bases between. Per the germline V gene, CDR1 is SGDLS and CDR2 is YYNGEE. The CDR3 length is 14 residues. CDR3 residues: CASSVSLSTDTQYL. The CDR3 nucleotides are TGTGCCAGCAGCGTTTCCCTCAGCACAGATACGCAGTATCTT.

This clonotype has a count of ten or more. V and J are TRBV7-2 and TRBJ2-1; no reliable D call. Germline V gives CDR1 SGHTA, CDR2 FQGNSA. The CDR3 is made up of 14 amino acids. V was shortened by 4 bases and J by 5 bases, with 12 bases between the two germline ends. DNA of the CDR3: TGTGCCAGCAGCTACCGGGCCGGTGACAATGAGCAGTTCTTC. Its protein is CASSYRAGDNEQFF.

A single count supports this clonotype. The chain recombines TRBV4-2 with TRBJ2-7; D perhaps matches TRBD2 (6 bases). From germline, CDR1 is LGHNA and CDR2 YNFKEQ. The V and J ends lost 1 base and 1 base respectively, with 26 bases between them. The CDR3 has 20 residues. The CDR3 loop is CASSQAPFWASDQRSYEQYF. DNA for the CDR3: TGTGCCAGCAGCCAAGCACCCTTTTGGGCTAGCGATCAAAGGTCCTACGAGCAGTACTTC.

This clonotype has more than one count but fewer than ten. The rearrangement joins TRBV11-2 to TRBJ2-7; no clear D. CDR3 length: 16 residues. V lost 4 bases, J lost 0 bases, and 16 bases lay in between. Germline values: CDR1 SGHAT, CDR2 FQNNGV. In nucleotides, the CDR3 is TGTGCCAGCAGCTCCGTGCTGTCCGCACCCTCCTACGAGCAGTACGTC. This encodes CASSSVLSAPSYEQYV.

The chain couples TRBV7-9 to TRBJ2-7, with 12 bases aligning to TRBD2. The germline gives CDR1 SEHNR, CDR2 FQNEAQ (reference sequence). Trimming took 9 bases from V and 6 from J; bases not matched to a gene: 12. The length of the CDR3 is 15 residues. CDR3 sequence: CASASGRAYGREQYF. The CDR3 bases are TGTGCCAGTGCTAGCGGGAGGGCCTATGGGCGCGAGCAGTACTTC.

This clonotype has at least ten counts. The gene calls are TRBV7-2 and TRBJ2-1; 8 nucleotides agree with TRBD2. Germline lookup yields CDR1 SGHTA and CDR2 FQGNSA. The CDR3 covers 14 residues. J was trimmed by 5 bases and V by 7 bases; bases with no gene match: 7. CDR3: CASKERESNNEQFF. The CDR3 DNA reads as TGTGCCAGCAAGGAGCGGGAGAGCAACAATGAGCAGTTCTTC.

The genes are TRBV6-1 and TRBJ1-4; a weak D match, TRBD1 (5 bases). V was clipped by 5 bases and J by 6 bases, with 13 bases between them. The CDR3 sequence is 14 residues long. Per the germline V gene, CDR1 is MNHNS and CDR2 is SASEGT. The CDR3 nucleotides are TGTGCCAGCAGTCGGCGGGGGAGTGATGAAAAACTGTTTTTT. Translated: CASSRRGSDEKLFF.

This clonotype occurred many times. This chain uses TRBV6-2 or TRBV6-3 with TRBJ2-7, with 7 nucleotides matching TRBD2. The V segment lost 7 bases and the J segment 6 bases; nucleotides outside the gene matches: 12. CDR3 length: 14 residues. Germline lookup yields CDR1 MNHEY and CDR2 SVGEGT. CDR3 loop: CASTERGGFGEQYF. DNA of the CDR3: TGTGCCAGCACCGAGCGGGGCGGTTTTGGCGAGCAGTACTTC.